This entry describes one TCR beta chain. At least ten counts were recorded for this clonotype. What antigen it recognizes has not been identified. No base-level quality is on record; no much larger clone is a single base apart. Receptor libraries were prepared by RT-PCR. The sequencer listed for this sample is NextSeq 550. The public reads were quality trimmed at Q25 with fastp and then assembled into clones with MiXCR by TCRdb, keeping productive beta chains. When rows share a CDR3 protein, they turn into one entry using the most common DNA and genes. This sample comprises tens of thousands of distinct CDR3 sequences, approximately 49% of them detected only once. Around 60% of the sample belongs to the ten largest clones. The data belong to a study of patients and donors after allogeneic stem cell transplantation (dated by TCRdb to between 2020 and 2021). Sequencing used blood, either unsorted or a sorted T cell fraction (not recorded which). The TCR originated in a human donor who was either an allogeneic HSCT recipient or a stem cell or donor lymphocyte infusion donor (not recorded which). It is not recorded whose cells these are; they may come from a transplant donor.

Here is the DNA: TGTGCCAGCATTGGTAATAGCAATCAGCCCCAGCATTTT. This sequence encodes CASIGNSNQPQHF. This receptor chain uses TRBV2 and TRBJ1-5, with the identity of the D gene unclear. Including cysteine and phenylalanine, the CDR3 has 13 amino acids. Only the CDR3 portion is preserved as DNA: 39 bases, with reading frame beginning at the first base. Trimming at the junction amounts to 7 bases on V and 0 bases on J, and the germline ends lie 7 bases apart. Sequences SNHLY (CDR1) and FYNNEI (CDR2) are obtained from the germline V gene. The CDR3 plus the reference TRBV2 and TRBJ1-5 genes for the other parts give the full variable domain: EPEVTQTPSHQVTQMGQEVILRCVPISNHLYFYWYRQILGQKVEFLVSFYNNEISEKSEIFDDQFSVERPDGSNFTLKIRSTKLEDSAMYFCASIGNSNQPQHFGDGTRLSIL.